In its sample, the clone carrying this TCR beta chain was seen a few times. This record belongs to a study of T cells in Graves' hyperthyroidism and ophthalmopathy. RNA transcripts provided the source from which TCR beta CDR3 regions were amplified. A set of HTBI primers served as the primers for a first-round RT-PCR of the TCR CDR3. In TCRdb, the multiplex PCR reads were re-called with MiXCR into one record per CDR3 protein. This table has approximately 690,000 distinct CDR3 sequences, about a fifth appearing once. Diagnostic assessment was based on clinical symptoms, serum thyroxine and TRAb, thyroid ultrasound and orbital computed tomography. Germline assignment: CDR1 LNHNV and CDR2 YYDKDF (reference sequence). Trimming removed 5 bases from V and 2 bases from J, with 18 bases in between. This CDR3 region has 16 residues.

The chain combines TRBV15 with TRBJ1-2; possibly TRBD1 for D (6 bases). The sequencing sample was made of blood. This receptor was identified in a man aged 30 to 45 with Graves' ophthalmopathy. In DNA, the CDR3 is TGTGCCACCAGCGACCTTAACGACAGGATGAACTATGGCTACACCTTC. Amino acids: CATSDLNDRMNYGYTF.